This TCR beta chain was recovered during a study of Ad26.COV2.S vaccination and SARS-CoV-2 variants. Broader study findings: While placebo recipients had lower spike-specific TCR breadth, vaccine recipients had more.

Germline lookup yields CDR1 MNHEY and CDR2 SVGEGT. Between the trimmed V and J ends, which lost 2 bases and 1 base, there was a span of 14 bases. This CDR3 has 16 amino acids. Assay: immunoSEQ multiplex PCR; the TCRdb copy retains only in-frame clones and omits some. This table holds approximately 400,000 clones, approximately 81% found once. Treatment noted: some 20 received Ad26.COV2.S at low or high dose, single or two shots; about 5 received placebo; per-sample allocation not given. Samples were taken on day 63 after the first vaccine or placebo injection. In the vaccine, an Ad26 vector expressed the SARS-CoV-2 spike of the Wuhan strain. This clone appeared a few times. The antigen remains undetermined.

The chain couples TRBV6-2 or TRBV6-3 to TRBJ2-5, with D possibly TRBD1 on 6 matching bases. This specimen consisted of peripheral blood, obtained in a trial of Ad26.COV2.S vaccine versus placebo. The sequence derives from a person between 18 and 59 years old who received the Ad26.COV2.S COVID-19 vaccine or a placebo. Here the CDR3 reads CASSYRAAGAQETQYF. The CDR3 DNA reads as TGTGCCAGCAGTTACAGGGCCGCAGGGGCCCAAGAGACCCAGTACTTC.